One sample yielded the 21 T cell receptor beta chains listed below, sequenced in a study of regulatory T cells in long-lasting Graves disease (dated by TCRdb to 2020 to 2023). Per the publication, the time point label means: newly diagnosed GD, antithyroid drugs for less than 3 months. For both TCR sequencing and RNA sequencing, RNA was extracted from PBMCs in TRIzol. The library relied on multiplex PCR. TCRdb names Illumina HiSeq 4000 as the instrument used. iRepertoire HTBI primers and Arm-PCR amplification of CDR3 regions were used to construct TCR beta libraries. TCRdb reprocessing: public reads trimmed at Q25 with fastp, clones called with MiXCR, in-frame beta chains kept. Every entry covers one CDR3 protein and lists the most common genes and DNA from its rows. The sample profile shows approximately 480,000 distinct CDR3 sequences; 15% to 20% of them were found once. The top ten constitute 10% to 15% of the sample.

The sample also formed part of further work on T cells in Graves' hyperthyroidism and ophthalmopathy.

Specimen: peripheral blood mononuclear cells (PBMCs), collected at new diagnosis, from a patient treated with antithyroid drugs. These receptors all come from a man aged 40-49 years with Graves disease. Donor details come from another sample of the same person, matched by shared clones.

The genes are TRBV13 and TRBJ2-7; TRBD1 might be the D (6 bases). V gave up 5 bases and J gave up 3 bases, with 17 bases separating them. The CDR3 has 15 amino acids. Germline V gene lookup returns CDR1 PRHDT and CDR2 FYEKMQ (reference sequence). The CDR3 nucleotides are TGTGCCAGCAGCCCAACTCCGGGACACCTCTACGAGCAGTACTTC. It specifies CASSPTPGHLYEQYF.

This clonotype was found many times. The chain recombines TRBV28 with TRBJ2-7, with 7 positions matching TRBD1. Germline CDR1 and CDR2: MDHEN and SYDVKM. Trimming at V came to 2 bases and at J to 6 bases, leaving 7 bases not matched to a gene. CDR3 length: 14 residues. The CDR3 loop is CASSLRGGPSEQYF. In DNA form, the CDR3 reads TGTGCCAGCAGTTTACGAGGGGGCCCCTCCGAGCAGTACTTC.

V is TRBV5-5 and J is TRBJ1-2; D gene ambiguous. CDR1 and CDR2 from the germline V gene are SGHKS and YYEKEE (reference sequence). The ends were cut back, 2 bases at V and 8 bases at J, with 19 bases in the middle. The CDR3 runs to 15 residues. CDR3 loop: CASSFIRRETGGYTF. The CDR3 region has the DNA TGTGCCAGCAGCTTCATTAGACGCGAAACGGGCGGCTACACCTTC.

This clonotype was observed at least ten times. J is TRBJ1-2 and V is TRBV12-3 or TRBV12-4, with D perhaps matching TRBD1 (6 bases). CDR3 length: 13 residues. The V and J ends lost 5 bases and 4 bases respectively, with 11 bases between them. In DNA form, the CDR3 reads TGTGCCAGCAGTCCCGGGACACCCTATGGCTACACCTTC. Encoded protein: CASSPGTPYGYTF.

The chain links TRBV30 to TRBJ1-2; TRBD1 aligns across 7 bases. The junction had 2 bases not matched to a gene; V was cut back by 0 bases and J by 7 bases. Germline lookup yields CDR1 GTSNPN and CDR2 SVGIG (reference sequence). The CDR3 extends over 12 amino acids. The CDR3 sequence is CAWSVEGAGYTF. For the CDR3, the DNA is TGTGCCTGGAGTGTAGAGGGGGCTGGCTACACCTTC.

The table lists this clonotype with many counts. The V and J genes are TRBV28 and TRBJ2-7; 12 positions agree with TRBD2. V lost 7 bases and J lost 3; bases outside the gene matches: 4. The CDR3 consists of 14 residues. The V gene's germline CDR1 is MDHEN and CDR2 SYDVKM. CDR3 DNA: TGTGCCAGCAATAGACTAGCGGGAGTCTACGAGCAGTACTTC. Translation: CASNRLAGVYEQYF.

This clonotype appeared many times. The chain recombines TRBV19 with TRBJ1-5; no clear D. The germline CDR1 and CDR2 sequences are LNHDA and SQIVND (reference sequence). V was clipped by 2 bases and J by 2 bases, with 10 bases between them. This CDR3 has 15 residues. The CDR3 protein is CASSIRGNGNQPQHF. DNA for the CDR3: TGTGCCAGTAGTATAAGAGGAAACGGCAATCAGCCCCAGCATTTT.

About this clonotype: This likely traces to a read error, being one base from a far larger clone. This rearrangement joins TRBV11-3 to TRBJ2-7; 7 nucleotides agree with TRBD2. Germline assignment: CDR1 SGHNT and CDR2 YENEEA. The CDR3 loop spans 18 amino acids. V gave up 1 base and J gave up 0 bases; unmatched junction bases: 12. CDR3 DNA sequence: TGTGCCAGCAGCTTAGGAGGCTTGGCGGGAGTCATCTCCTACGAGCAGTACTTC. This translates into CASSLGGLAGVISYEQYF.

In this sample, this clonotype turned up many times. CDR3 in amino acids: CASSEGWGGELFF. CDR3 DNA: TGTGCCAGCAGTGAGGGATGGGGCGGGGAGCTGTTTTTT. The chain links TRBV2 to TRBJ2-2; D unclear. Trimming left V 3 bases short and J 7 bases short, with 9 bases between. Germline V lookup: CDR1 SNHLY, CDR2 FYNNEI. The CDR3 loop spans 13 amino acids.

In this sample, this clonotype turned up many times. The V and J genes are TRBV7-2 and TRBJ2-7; TRBD2 matches 9 bases. The CDR3 consists of 13 residues. The J segment lost 5 bases and the V segment lost 11 bases, leaving 10 bases of the junction unmatched. Germline-derived CDR1 and CDR2 are SGHTA and FQGNSA. The CDR3 nucleotides are TGTGCCCTCCGGGGTGGCGGGAGGGACGAGCAGTACTTC. Its protein product is CALRGGGRDEQYF.

The rearrangement links TRBV24-1 to TRBJ1-4; D uncertain. CDR3 length: 15 residues. Trimming pared 2 bases from V and 2 bases from J, leaving 8 bases between. Per germline, CDR1 KGHDR and CDR2 SFDVKD. The CDR3: CATSDSTSTNEKLFF. In DNA, the CDR3 is TGTGCCACCAGTGATTCTACAAGCACTAATGAAAAACTGTTTTTT.

V usage is TRBV9 and J usage is TRBJ2-5; 7 nucleotides match TRBD2. The CDR3 extends over 15 amino acids. Trimming cost V 0 bases and J 2 bases; bases outside gene matches: 4. Germline values: CDR1 SGDLS, CDR2 YYNGEE. This chain's CDR3 is CASSVGGGRQETQYF. CDR3 sequence (DNA): TGTGCCAGCAGCGTAGGGGGGGGGAGACAAGAGACCCAGTACTTC.

This sequence joins TRBV6-4 and TRBJ2-3, with 10 positions matching TRBD2. Germline trimming cut 9 bases from V and 0 bases from J; bases unmatched to any gene: 15. From germline, CDR1 is MRHNA and CDR2 SNTAGT. This CDR3 is built from 18 residues. In nucleotides, the CDR3 is TGTGCCAGGGCAGATGGAAGGAGGACTAGCGGAAGCACAGATACGCAGTATTTT. It specifies CARADGRRTSGSTDTQYF.

The rearrangement uses TRBV19 and TRBJ1-5; D is perhaps TRBD1 (5 bases). The CDR3 consists of 17 residues. Trimming took off 1 base at V and 1 base at J, with 14 bases between the two ends. The V gene's germline CDR1 is LNHDA and CDR2 SQIVND (reference sequence). The CDR3 region is CASSIGGTGWSNQPQHF. In DNA, the CDR3 is TGTGCCAGTAGTATAGGAGGGACGGGGTGGAGCAATCAGCCCCAGCATTTT.

This clonotype was seen only a few times. This chain connects TRBV7-9 to TRBJ2-3; 7 bases are a match to TRBD1. CDR1 SEHNR and CDR2 FQNEAQ come from the germline V gene (reference sequence). V gave up 2 bases and J gave up 0 bases; unmatched junction bases: 8. The CDR3 consists of 17 residues. In DNA form, the CDR3 reads TGTGCCAGCAGCTTACTAGGGACAGCCTCTAGCACAGATACGCAGTATTTT. Its protein product is CASSLLGTASSTDTQYF.

This clonotype has a count of ten or more. CDR3 loop: CASSLGGGGGEQFF. The CDR3 nucleotides are TGTGCCAGCAGCTTAGGGGGGGGAGGTGGTGAGCAGTTCTTC. The chain links TRBV7-9 to TRBJ2-1; TRBD2 matches at 7 bases. The CDR3 length is 14 residues. Per germline, CDR1 SEHNR and CDR2 FQNEAQ (reference sequence). V dropped 1 base and J dropped 9; count of bases not matched to a gene: 6.

This clonotype occurred many times. This chain links TRBV5-1 with TRBJ2-2; 9 nucleotides align to TRBD1. Per germline, CDR1 SGHRS and CDR2 YFSETQ. CDR3 length: 16 amino acids. Trimming removed 0 bases from V and 5 bases from J; junction bases left unmatched: 5. For the CDR3, the DNA is TGCGCCAGCAGCTTGGACGGGACAGGGTTGACCGGGGAGCTGTTTTTT. Translation: CASSLDGTGLTGELFF.

This clonotype was observed many times. The chain recombines TRBV11-2 with TRBJ2-1; a possible D gene is TRBD2 (6 bases). Deletions cut 1 base from V and 10 bases from J, with 23 bases between. This CDR3 spans 17 amino acids. Germline loops: CDR1 SGHAT, CDR2 FQNNGV. In DNA, the CDR3 is TGTGCCAGCAGCTTAGTGGATGGGACTTTCCCTAGGAGCGAGCAGTTCTTC. Translated, it gives CASSLVDGTFPRSEQFF.

This clonotype has only a few counts. The V call is TRBV5-1, the J call TRBJ2-7; 8 bases fit TRBD2. The CDR3 sequence is 16 residues long. Unmatched junction bases numbered 12, after V lost 4 bases and J lost 3 bases. From germline, CDR1 is SGHRS and CDR2 YFSETQ. CDR3 sequence reads: CASSPELGSGVYEQYF. In nucleotides, the CDR3 is TGCGCCAGCAGCCCGGAACTCGGTAGCGGGGTCTACGAGCAGTACTTC.

This clonotype occurred many times. The V and J genes are TRBV6-1 and TRBJ2-2, with no clear D. V shed 1 base and J shed 5 bases, with 8 bases lying between them. This CDR3 has 14 amino acids. Per germline, CDR1 MNHNS and CDR2 SASEGT. CDR3 nucleotides: TGTGCCAGCAGTGAAGGGGTAATGACCGGGGAGCTGTTTTTT. It translates to CASSEGVMTGELFF.

The V call is TRBV20-1, the J call TRBJ2-1, with 7 bases identical to TRBD1. V was pared by 5 bases and J by 8 bases, with 6 bases of the junction left unmatched. CDR3 length: 12 amino acids. Germline CDR1 and CDR2: DFQATT and SNEGSKA (reference sequence). The CDR3 loop is CSALDRDDEQFF. CDR3 DNA sequence: TGCAGTGCTCTTGACAGGGACGATGAGCAGTTCTTC.